This TCR beta chain was captured by sequencing in a study of PD-1 blockade in mismatch repair-deficient tumors. Background on the study: All were previously treated, progressing patients with about a dozen mismatch repair-deficient cancer types.

Germline V gene sequence: CDR1 MDHEN, CDR2 SYDVKM. The CDR3 consists of 14 residues. V trimming: 7 bases; J trimming: 3 bases; junction bases outside the gene matches: 8. PCR or immunohistochemistry showed mismatch repair deficiency in every enrolled patient. Libraries were prepared by immunoSEQ multiplex PCR; TCRdb keeps only in-frame clonotypes and omits some of them. Seen here are some 26,000 clones, more than 80% observed once, and the top ten hold roughly a fifth. The chain joins TRBV28 to TRBJ1-2, with 7 bases identical to TRBD1. This clonotype was sampled from an adult with mismatch repair-deficient cancer. The sample here was peripheral blood, taken 12 weeks after starting pembrolizumab. The CDR3: CASNRQGEDYGYTF. The CDR3 DNA follows: TGTGCCAGCAATCGCCAGGGGGAGGACTATGGCTACACCTTC.